These 9 T cell receptor beta chains share one sample of origin, sequenced in a study of T cells in Graves' hyperthyroidism and ophthalmopathy. It was RNA transcripts that yielded the amplified TCR beta CDR3 regions. The HTBI primer set served for first-round RT-PCR of the TCR CDR3. MiXCR, run by TCRdb on the multiplex PCR reads, gives a single entry per CDR3 protein. The repertoire has fewer than 350,000 distinct CDR3 sequences, approximately 16% of them found once; the top ten carry 30% to 35%. Source material: blood. Receptors originate from a woman between 50 and 59 years old with Graves' hyperthyroidism that later progressed to Graves' ophthalmopathy.

This clonotype was observed many times. The rearrangement uses TRBV5-1 and TRBJ2-1; 9 bases line up with TRBD1. The CDR3 length is 20 residues. The germline V gene encodes CDR1 SGHRS and CDR2 YFSETQ. J gave up 6 bases and V 4 bases, and 23 bases lay outside the gene matches. This CDR3 reads CASSPYGGQGTIRKGNEQFF. The DNA for the CDR3 is TGCGCCAGCAGCCCCTACGGGGGACAGGGAACAATACGTAAGGGCAATGAGCAGTTCTTC.

This clonotype was picked up many times. The chain recombines TRBV10-2 with TRBJ1-1; 9 bases align to TRBD1. Germline assignment: CDR1 WSHSY and CDR2 SAAADI. Trimming at V came to 8 bases and at J to 1 base, leaving 5 bases not matched to a gene. The CDR3 consists of 14 residues. In nucleotides, the CDR3 is TGCGCCAGCGGGGACAGGGCGACGAACACTGAAGCTTTCTTT. Amino acids: CASGDRATNTEAFF.

This clonotype appeared many times. The chain couples TRBV2 to TRBJ1-5; D might be TRBD1 (6 bases). Germline V gives CDR1 SNHLY, CDR2 FYNNEI. Trimming left V 4 bases short and J 1 base short, with 11 bases between. The CDR3 is 15 residues long. CDR3 amino acids: CASSVPGASNQPQHF. CDR3 DNA sequence: TGTGCCAGCAGTGTGCCAGGGGCGAGCAATCAGCCCCAGCATTTT.

This clonotype has only a few counts. The chain couples TRBV5-8 to TRBJ2-1; 10 bases match TRBD2. Germline V gene lookup returns CDR1 SGHTS and CDR2 YDEGEE. The V and J ends lost 0 bases and 9 bases, in that order; junction bases with no gene match: 6. The CDR3 sequence is 15 residues long. The DNA of the CDR3 is TGTGCCAGCAGCTTGGCGGGACTAGCGAACCTTGAGCAGTTCTTC. Its translation is CASSLAGLANLEQFF.

This clonotype appeared a few times. The genes are TRBV24-1 and TRBJ2-1; D unresolved. The V end was cut by 6 bases, the J end by 5 bases, with 7 bases between. Per the germline V gene, CDR1 is KGHDR and CDR2 is SFDVKD. The CDR3 extends over 12 amino acids. The CDR3 DNA follows: TGTGCCACCAGTCTAGAGAACAATGAGCAGTTCTTC. Its protein is CATSLENNEQFF.

This clonotype was picked up many times. The rearrangement links TRBV9 to TRBJ2-2; 7 nucleotides align to TRBD1. Germline loops: CDR1 SGDLS, CDR2 YYNGEE. After removal of 1 base from V and 6 bases from J, the junction contained 0 bases not matched to a gene. CDR3 length: 13 amino acids. This chain's CDR3 is CASSVQGAGELFF. The CDR3, as DNA: TGTGCCAGCAGCGTACAGGGGGCCGGGGAGCTGTTTTTT.

This clonotype was seen at least ten times. The chain uses TRBV5-1 and TRBJ1-1; 8 nucleotides match TRBD1. Germline V gives CDR1 SGHRS, CDR2 YFSETQ. The ends lost 1 base at V and 6 bases at J; junction bases unmatched: 8. The CDR3 spans 15 residues. The CDR3 here is CASSLIQGAQSEAFF. CDR3 DNA sequence: TGCGCCAGCAGCTTGATCCAGGGGGCGCAGTCTGAAGCTTTCTTT.

The J gene is TRBJ2-1, the V gene TRBV24-1; the D gene is possibly TRBD1 (5 bases). The V end lost 1 base, the J end lost 8 bases, and 11 bases lay between the germline ends. The CDR3 loop spans 14 amino acids. In germline, CDR1 is KGHDR, CDR2 SFDVKD. CDR3 in amino acids: CATSDLGRADEQFF. Here the CDR3 DNA reads TGTGCCACCAGTGATTTAGGCAGGGCGGATGAGCAGTTCTTC.

In DNA form, the CDR3 reads TGTGCCAGCAGTGGCTGGTCGCGTCCAGATACGCAGTATTTT. Translated, it gives CASSGWSRPDTQYF. The rearrangement joins TRBV25-1 to TRBJ2-3; D is unclear. Germline V gene data show CDR1 as MGHDK and CDR2 as SYGVNS. The CDR3 runs 14 residues. Trimming removed 4 bases at V and 4 bases at J, with 12 bases between.